The clone carrying this TCR beta chain appeared a few times. Its specificity is not known. Profiling relied on immunoSEQ multiplex PCR, and the TCRdb table lists in-frame clones only, not all of them. The table includes over 150,000 clones, about 82% detected once. With 3 bases removed from V and 0 bases from J, the gap between germline ends came to 6 bases. The CDR3 loop spans 14 amino acids. CDR1 is SGHAT and CDR2 is FQNNGV in the germline V gene. The entry originates in a study of cytomegalovirus exposure and HLA in healthy donors. Study conclusions and caveats: Cytomegalovirus status, reportedly, was diagnosed with high specificity and sensitivity by the classifier. Associated with cytomegalovirus, according to the listing, were fewer than 200 TCR beta chains.

This chain joins TRBV11-2 and TRBJ1-3; D not certain. The receptor was isolated from a human donor in good health. The sequencing sample was made of PBMCs. CDR3 bases: TGTGCCAGCAGCTTGAAGAGCTCTGGAAACACCATATATTTT. This gives the protein CASSLKSSGNTIYF.